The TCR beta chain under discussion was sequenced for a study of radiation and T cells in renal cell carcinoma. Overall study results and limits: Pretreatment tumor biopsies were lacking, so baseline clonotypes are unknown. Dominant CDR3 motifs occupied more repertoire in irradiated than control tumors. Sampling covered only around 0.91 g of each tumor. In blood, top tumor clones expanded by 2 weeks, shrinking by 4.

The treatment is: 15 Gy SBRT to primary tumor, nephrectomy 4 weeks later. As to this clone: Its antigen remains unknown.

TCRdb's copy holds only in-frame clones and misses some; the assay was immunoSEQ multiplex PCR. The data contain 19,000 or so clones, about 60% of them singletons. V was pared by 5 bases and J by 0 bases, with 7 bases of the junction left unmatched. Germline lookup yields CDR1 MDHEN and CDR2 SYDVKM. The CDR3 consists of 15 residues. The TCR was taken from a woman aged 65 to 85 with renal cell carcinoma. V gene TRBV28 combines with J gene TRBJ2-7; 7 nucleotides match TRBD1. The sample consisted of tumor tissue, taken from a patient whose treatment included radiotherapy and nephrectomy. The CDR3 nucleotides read TGTGCCAGCAGTGGGCTAGGGGGCGCCTCCTACGAGCAGTACTTC. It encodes CASSGLGGASYEQYF.